This T cell receptor (beta chain) was found in a study of molecular identifiers for immune sequencing clone quantification. The V gene's germline CDR1 is SGDLS and CDR2 YYNGEE. CDR3 length: 18 amino acids. The V and J ends lost 1 base and 1 base respectively, with 18 bases between them. This clonotype was recorded a few times. Via MiXCR, TCRdb re-called the PCR reads, giving one row per CDR3 protein. The repertoire holds 85,000 to 90,000 distinct CDR3 sequences, with roughly 23% as singletons. The V call is TRBV9, the J call TRBJ2-1; perhaps TRBD2 as D (6 bases). This receptor was taken from a human donor in good health. Some libraries in this study had Jurkat cell RNA spiked in. Sequencing input: naive CD8+ T cells from blood, with Jurkat cell RNA spiked in. This sample's subset: FACS-sorted CD8+CD4-CCR7+CD45RA+ naive T cells. The chain's CDR3 is CASSVSPMGGISYNEQFF. CDR3 sequence (DNA): TGTGCCAGCAGCGTAAGCCCTATGGGCGGGATATCCTACAATGAGCAGTTCTTC.